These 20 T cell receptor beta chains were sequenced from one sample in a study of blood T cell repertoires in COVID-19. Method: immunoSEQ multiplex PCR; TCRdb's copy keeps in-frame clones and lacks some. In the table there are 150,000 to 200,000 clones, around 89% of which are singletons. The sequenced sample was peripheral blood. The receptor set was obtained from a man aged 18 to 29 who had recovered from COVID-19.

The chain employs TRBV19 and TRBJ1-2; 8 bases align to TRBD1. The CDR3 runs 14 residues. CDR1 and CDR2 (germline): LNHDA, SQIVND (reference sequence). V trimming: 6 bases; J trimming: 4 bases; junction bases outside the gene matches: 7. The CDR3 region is CASSAGGAGYGYTF. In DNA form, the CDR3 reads TGTGCCAGTAGCGCAGGGGGCGCTGGCTATGGCTACACCTTC.

The CDR3 loop reads CASSRGGASNQPQHF. The CDR3 DNA reads as TGTGCCAGCAGTAGGGGGGGGGCGAGCAATCAGCCCCAGCATTTT. V and J are TRBV25-1 and TRBJ1-5, with a weak D call TRBD1 (6 bases). This CDR3 has 15 residues. The V end was cut by 5 bases, the J end by 1 base, with 12 bases between. Germline assignment: CDR1 MGHDK and CDR2 SYGVNS.

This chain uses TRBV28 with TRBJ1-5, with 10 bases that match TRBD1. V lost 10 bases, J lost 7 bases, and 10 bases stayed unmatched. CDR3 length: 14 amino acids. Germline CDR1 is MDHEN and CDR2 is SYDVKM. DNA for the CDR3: TGTGCCACTCTTGACAGGGGGCAAAGGCAGCCCCAGCATTTT. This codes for CATLDRGQRQPQHF.

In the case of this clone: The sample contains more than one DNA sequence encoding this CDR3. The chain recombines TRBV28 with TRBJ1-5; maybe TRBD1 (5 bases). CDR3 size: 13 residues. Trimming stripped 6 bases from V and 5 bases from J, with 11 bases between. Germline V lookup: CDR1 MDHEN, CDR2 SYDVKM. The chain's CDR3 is CASSPQGYQPQHF. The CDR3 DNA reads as TGTGCCAGCAGCCCCCAGGGATATCAGCCCCAGCATTTT. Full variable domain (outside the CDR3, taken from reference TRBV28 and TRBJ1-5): DVKVTQSSRYLVKRTGEKVFLECVQDMDHENMFWYRQDPGLGLRLIYFSYDVKMKEKGDIPEGYSVSREKKERFSLILESASTNQTSMYLCASSPQGYQPQHFGDGTRLSIL.

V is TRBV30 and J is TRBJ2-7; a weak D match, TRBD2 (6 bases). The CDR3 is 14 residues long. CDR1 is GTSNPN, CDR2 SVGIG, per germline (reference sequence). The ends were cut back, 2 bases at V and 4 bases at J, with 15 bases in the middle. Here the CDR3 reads CAWSRSGVGYEQYF. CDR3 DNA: TGTGCCTGGAGTAGGTCGGGAGTTGGTTACGAGCAGTACTTC. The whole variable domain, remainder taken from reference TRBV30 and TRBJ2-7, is SQTIHQWPATLVQPVGSPLSLECTVEGTSNPNLYWYRQAAGRGLQLLFYSVGIGQISSEVPQNLSASRPQDRQFILSSKKLLLSDSGFYLCAWSRSGVGYEQYFGPGTRLTVT.

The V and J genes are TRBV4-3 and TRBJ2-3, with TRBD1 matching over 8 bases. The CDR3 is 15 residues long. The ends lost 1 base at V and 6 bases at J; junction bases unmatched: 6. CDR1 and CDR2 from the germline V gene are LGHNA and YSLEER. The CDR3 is CASSQGQGRRDTQYF. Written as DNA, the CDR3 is TGCGCCAGCAGCCAAGGACAGGGGAGGCGGGATACGCAGTATTTT.

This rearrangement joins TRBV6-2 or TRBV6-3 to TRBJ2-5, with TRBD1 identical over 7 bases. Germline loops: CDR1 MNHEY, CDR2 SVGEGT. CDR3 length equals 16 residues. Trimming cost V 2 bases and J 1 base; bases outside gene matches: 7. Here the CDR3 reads CASSYPGQAGQETQYF. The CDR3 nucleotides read TGTGCCAGCAGTTACCCCGGACAGGCGGGCCAAGAGACCCAGTACTTC.

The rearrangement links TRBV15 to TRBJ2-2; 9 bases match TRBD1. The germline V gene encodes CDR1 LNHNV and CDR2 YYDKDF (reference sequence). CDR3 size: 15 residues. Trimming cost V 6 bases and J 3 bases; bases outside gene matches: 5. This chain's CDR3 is CATRGGQGYTGELFF. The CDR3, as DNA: TGTGCCACCAGAGGGGGACAGGGATACACCGGGGAGCTGTTTTTT.

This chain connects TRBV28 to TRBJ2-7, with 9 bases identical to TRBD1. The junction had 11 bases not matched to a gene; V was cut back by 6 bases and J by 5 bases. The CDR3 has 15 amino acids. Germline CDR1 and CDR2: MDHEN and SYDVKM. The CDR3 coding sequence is TGTGCCAGCAGATTAGGGGACAGGGCTTTTCACGAGCAGTACTTC. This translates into CASRLGDRAFHEQYF.

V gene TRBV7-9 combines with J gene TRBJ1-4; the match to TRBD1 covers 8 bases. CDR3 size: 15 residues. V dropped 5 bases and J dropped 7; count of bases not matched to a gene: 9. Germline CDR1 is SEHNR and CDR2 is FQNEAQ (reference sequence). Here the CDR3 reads CASSRRTGYSEKLFF. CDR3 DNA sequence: TGTGCCAGCAGCCGAAGGACAGGGTATAGTGAAAAACTGTTTTTT.

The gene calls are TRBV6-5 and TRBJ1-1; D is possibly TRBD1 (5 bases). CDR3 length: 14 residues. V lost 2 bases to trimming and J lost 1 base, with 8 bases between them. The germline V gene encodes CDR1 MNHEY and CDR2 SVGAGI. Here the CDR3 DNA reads TGTGCCAGCAGTTACGCCCAGGGGAACACTGAAGCTTTCTTT. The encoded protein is CASSYAQGNTEAFF.

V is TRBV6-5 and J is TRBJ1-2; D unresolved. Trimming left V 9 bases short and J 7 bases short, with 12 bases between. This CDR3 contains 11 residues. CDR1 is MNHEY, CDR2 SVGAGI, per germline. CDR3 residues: CASGGIGGYTF. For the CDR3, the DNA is TGTGCCAGTGGAGGGATCGGTGGCTACACCTTC.

CDR3 loop: CATRPRDRGRLTYEQYF. The CDR3 DNA reads as TGTGCCACCAGACCCCGGGACAGGGGGCGTTTGACCTACGAGCAGTACTTC. The chain carries TRBV24-1 and TRBJ2-7; 12 positions agree with TRBD1. There are 17 residues in the CDR3. Germline V gives CDR1 KGHDR, CDR2 SFDVKD. V lost 7 bases, J lost 2 bases, and 11 bases stayed unmatched.

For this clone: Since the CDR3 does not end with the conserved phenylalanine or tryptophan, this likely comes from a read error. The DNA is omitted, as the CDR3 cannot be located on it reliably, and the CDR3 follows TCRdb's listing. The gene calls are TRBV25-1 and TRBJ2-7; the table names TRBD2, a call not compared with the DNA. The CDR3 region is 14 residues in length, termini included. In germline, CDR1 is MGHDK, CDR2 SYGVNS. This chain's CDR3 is CASAPLTGLAGRID.

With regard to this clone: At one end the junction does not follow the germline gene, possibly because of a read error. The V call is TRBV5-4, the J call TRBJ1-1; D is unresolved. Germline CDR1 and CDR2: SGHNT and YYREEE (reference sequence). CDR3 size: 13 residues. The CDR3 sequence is CASSLVSNPVTLF. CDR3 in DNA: TGTGCCAGCAGCTTAGTGTCCAACCCAGTAACCCTCTTT.

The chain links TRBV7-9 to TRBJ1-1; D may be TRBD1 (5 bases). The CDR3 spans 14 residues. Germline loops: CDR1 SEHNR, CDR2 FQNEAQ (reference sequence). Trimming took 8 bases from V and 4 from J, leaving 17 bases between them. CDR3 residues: CASSRRGVGTEAFF. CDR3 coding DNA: TGTGCCAGCTCTCGACGGGGGGTTGGCACTGAAGCTTTCTTT.

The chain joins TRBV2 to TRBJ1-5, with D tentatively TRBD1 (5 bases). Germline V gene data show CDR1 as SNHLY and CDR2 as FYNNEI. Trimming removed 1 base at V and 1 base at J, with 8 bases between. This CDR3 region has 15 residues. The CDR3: CASSEEGFSNQPQHF. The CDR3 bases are TGTGCCAGCAGTGAAGAGGGGTTCAGCAATCAGCCCCAGCATTTT.

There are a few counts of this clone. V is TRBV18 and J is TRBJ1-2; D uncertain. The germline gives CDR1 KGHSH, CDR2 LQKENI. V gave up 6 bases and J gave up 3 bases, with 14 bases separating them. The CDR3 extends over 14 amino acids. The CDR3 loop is CASSVREKYYGYTF. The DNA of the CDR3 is TGTGCCAGCTCGGTCCGGGAGAAGTACTATGGCTACACCTTC.

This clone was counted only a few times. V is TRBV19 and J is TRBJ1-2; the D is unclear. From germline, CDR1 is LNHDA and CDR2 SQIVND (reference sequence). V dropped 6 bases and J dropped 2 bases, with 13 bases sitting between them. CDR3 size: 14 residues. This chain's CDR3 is CASSLESTNYGYTF. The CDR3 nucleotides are TGTGCCAGTAGCCTCGAGTCCACCAACTATGGCTACACCTTC.

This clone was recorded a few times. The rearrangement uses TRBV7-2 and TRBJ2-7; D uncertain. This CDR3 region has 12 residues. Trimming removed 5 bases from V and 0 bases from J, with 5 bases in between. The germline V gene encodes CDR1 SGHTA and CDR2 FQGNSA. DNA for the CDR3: TGTGCCAGCAGCGCGAGCTCCTACGAGCAGTACTTC. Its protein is CASSASSYEQYF. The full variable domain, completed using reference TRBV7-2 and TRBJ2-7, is GAGVSQSPSNKVTEKGKDVELRCDPISGHTALYWYRQSLGQGLEFLIYFQGNSAPDKSGLPSDRFSAERTGGSVSTLTIQRTQQEDSAVYLCASSASSYEQYFGPGTRLTVT.